The next 28 T cell receptor beta chains were all read from a single sample in a study of blood T cell repertoires in COVID-19. Sequenced by immunoSEQ multiplex PCR; TCRdb stores in-frame clones only, minus some. The sample contains over 90,000 clones, approximately 88% of which appear only once. Sequencing was performed on peripheral blood. All receptors derive from a woman aged 60-75 years with acute or convalescent COVID-19.

This chain connects TRBV2 to TRBJ2-7; weak D call: TRBD2 (7 bases). Trimming took 4 bases from V and 6 from J, leaving 16 bases between them. The germline V gene has CDR1 SNHLY and CDR2 FYNNEI. This CDR3 spans 14 amino acids. In DNA form, the CDR3 reads TGTGCCAGCAGTGTACAGGGAGGGATGGGCGAGCAGTACGTC. Residues: CASSVQGGMGEQYV.

This chain joins TRBV6-5 and TRBJ2-5, with TRBD2 matching over 7 bases. After removal of 6 bases from V and 5 bases from J, the junction contained 9 bases not matched to a gene. Germline V lookup: CDR1 MNHEY, CDR2 SVGAGI. This CDR3 is built from 14 residues. Written as DNA, the CDR3 is TGTGCCAGCAGCGTAGTAGCGGGTCGGGAGACCCAGTACTTC. It codes for CASSVVAGRETQYF.

This chain joins TRBV14 and TRBJ1-1; D is undetermined. V lost 0 bases and J lost 10, with 12 bases in between. CDR3 length: 13 residues. The germline V gene encodes CDR1 SGHDN and CDR2 FVKESK. CDR3 DNA sequence: TGTGCCAGCAGCCAAGAGCTCGACGGAGGAGCTTTCTTT. It specifies CASSQELDGGAFF.

The chain carries TRBV3-1 (or the pseudogene TRBV3-2) and TRBJ1-4; a possible D gene is TRBD1 (5 bases). The V end lost 2 bases, the J end lost 6 bases, and 13 bases lay between the germline ends. The CDR3 spans 15 residues. Germline CDR1 is LGHDT and CDR2 is YNNKEL (reference sequence). DNA of the CDR3: TGTGCCAGCAGCCAATGGGGCCCCGCTGATGAAAAACTGTTTTTT. This gives the protein CASSQWGPADEKLFF.

The V call is TRBV9, the J call TRBJ2-3, with a tentative D call TRBD2 (6 bases). The CDR3 contains 15 residues. Looked up from germline, CDR1 is SGDLS and CDR2 is YYNGEE. The germline V and J ends were trimmed by 4 bases and 6 bases, with 18 bases remaining between them. The DNA of the CDR3 is TGTGCCAGCAGCCCTAGACCGGGAGCGTTTGATACGCAGTATTTT. Translation: CASSPRPGAFDTQYF. The variable domain in full, with the rest retrieved from reference TRBV9 and TRBJ2-3, is DSGVTQTPKHLITATGQRVTLRCSPRSGDLSVYWYQQSLDQGLQFLIQYYNGEERAKGNILERFSAQQFPDLHSELNLSSLELGDSALYFCASSPRPGAFDTQYFGPGTRLTVL.

This CDR3 is CASSPYRGNTEAFF. CDR3 nucleotide sequence: TGCGCCAGCAGCCCCTACAGGGGGAACACTGAAGCTTTCTTT. The rearrangement joins TRBV5-1 to TRBJ1-1, with TRBD1 matching 7 bases. The CDR3 runs 14 residues. Looked up from germline, CDR1 is SGHRS and CDR2 is YFSETQ. V lost 4 bases to trimming and J lost 1 base; unmatched junction nucleotides: 4.

In this sample, this clone turned up a few times. The same CDR3 can be traced to other DNA sequences in this sample. The rearrangement uses TRBV7-2 and TRBJ1-5; D remains unclear. Trimming stripped 1 base from V and 4 bases from J, with 5 bases between. The CDR3 covers 13 residues. CDR1 is SGHTA and CDR2 is FQGNSA in the germline V gene. The CDR3 DNA sequence: TGTGCCAGCAGCTTAGGTCAAAATCAGCCCCAGCATTTT. It encodes CASSLGQNQPQHF.

This clone was picked up a small number of times. The V and J genes are TRBV7-9 and TRBJ2-7, with 8 bases identical to TRBD2. In germline, CDR1 is SEHNR, CDR2 FQNEAQ (reference sequence). Trimming removed 7 bases from V and 2 bases from J; junction bases left unmatched: 13. CDR3 length equals 16 residues. CDR3 loop: CASTGARAGGAYEQYF. The CDR3 region has the DNA TGTGCCAGCACGGGAGCGCGGGCGGGAGGTGCCTACGAGCAGTACTTC.

The chain is built from TRBV29-1 and TRBJ1-5; possible D gene TRBD1, 6 bases. CDR1 SQVTM and CDR2 ANQGSEA come from the germline V gene. Trimming took off 6 bases at V and 5 bases at J, with 11 bases between the two ends. The CDR3 has 12 residues. CDR3 region: CSVGGLDQPQHF. CDR3 nucleotides: TGCAGCGTCGGGGGGCTCGATCAGCCCCAGCATTTT.

This clone was observed once. The J gene is TRBJ1-1, the V gene TRBV6-5; perhaps TRBD1 as D (6 bases). The CDR3 contains 15 residues. Looked up from germline, CDR1 is MNHEY and CDR2 is SVGAGI. V gave up 4 bases and J gave up 1 base, with 13 bases separating them. The DNA for the CDR3 is TGTGCCAGCAGTTTCCAAATGGGACAGAACACTGAAGCTTTCTTT. The encoded protein is CASSFQMGQNTEAFF.

This sequence joins TRBV28 and TRBJ1-1, with D tentatively TRBD1 (5 bases). V gave up 6 bases and J gave up 1 base, with 12 bases separating them. CDR3 length: 14 residues. Germline CDR1 is MDHEN and CDR2 is SYDVKM. The CDR3 region is CASRDGGGNTEAFF. CDR3 sequence (DNA): TGTGCCAGCAGAGATGGGGGAGGGAACACTGAAGCTTTCTTT.

The chain is built from TRBV21-1 and TRBJ1-6; the table's D call of TRBD1 was not tested on the DNA. TRBV21-1 is a pseudogene. This CDR3 comprises 16 residues. CDR3 region: CASSKDDRGLDSPLHF. For the CDR3, the DNA is TGTGCCAGCAGCAAAGATGACAGGGGGCTCGATTCACCCCTCCACTTT.

The V gene is TRBV7-8, the J gene TRBJ1-5; a possible D gene is TRBD1 (6 bases). Germline V gene lookup returns CDR1 SGHVS and CDR2 FQNEAQ. Trimming pared 2 bases from V and 6 bases from J, leaving 14 bases between. The CDR3 consists of 15 residues. This CDR3 reads CASSLRGAEGQPQHF. The CDR3 nucleotides read TGTGCCAGCAGCTTACGGGGGGCGGAGGGTCAGCCCCAGCATTTT.

The chain recombines TRBV11-2 with TRBJ1-2, with 8 bases identical to TRBD1. The J segment lost 4 bases and the V segment lost 4 bases, leaving 17 bases of the junction unmatched. The CDR3 length is 18 residues. Germline V gene sequence: CDR1 SGHAT, CDR2 FQNNGV. The CDR3 region has the DNA TGTGCCAGCAGCTCACCAACCACTTCAGGGGGCGCCGGCTATGGCTACACCTTC. This gives the protein CASSSPTTSGGAGYGYTF.

The chain joins TRBV6-1 to TRBJ1-2; 8 bases line up with TRBD1. Germline assignment: CDR1 MNHNS and CDR2 SASEGT. After removal of 3 bases from V and 7 bases from J, the junction contained 4 bases not matched to a gene. CDR3 length: 13 amino acids. The CDR3 spells CASSERQGTGYTF. DNA of the CDR3: TGTGCCAGCAGTGAGAGACAGGGGACTGGCTACACCTTC.

This clone appeared once. V gene TRBV15 combines with J gene TRBJ1-1, with D perhaps matching TRBD1 (6 bases). The CDR3 has 17 amino acids. Germline loops: CDR1 LNHNV, CDR2 YYDKDF (reference sequence). Trimming removed 1 base from V and 1 base from J, with 16 bases in between. The CDR3 DNA is TGTGCCACCAGCAGAGGGGCTGGGGGCAGGACGAACACTGAAGCTTTCTTT. Its translation: CATSRGAGGRTNTEAFF.

This clone showed up just a few times. The chain couples TRBV3-1 (or the pseudogene TRBV3-2) to TRBJ2-2; 7 bases align to TRBD2. In germline, CDR1 is LGHDT, CDR2 YNNKEL (reference sequence). V lost 5 bases to trimming and J lost 4 bases; unmatched junction nucleotides: 10. This CDR3 is 16 amino acids long. The CDR3 DNA is TGTGCCAGCAGCGGAGCGGCTAGCGGAGTCACCGGGGAGCTGTTTTTT. Translated: CASSGAASGVTGELFF.

V is TRBV2 and J is TRBJ2-5; 8 bases map to TRBD2. The CDR3 is 14 residues long. V trimming: 7 bases; J trimming: 4 bases; junction bases outside the gene matches: 8. The germline gives CDR1 SNHLY, CDR2 FYNNEI. The DNA for the CDR3 is TGTGCCAGCATGAATGGGAGCGGGGGAGAGACCCAGTACTTC. Translation: CASMNGSGGETQYF.

V gene TRBV5-1 combines with J gene TRBJ2-4, with D uncertain. Germline-derived CDR1 and CDR2 are SGHRS and YFSETQ. The germline V and J ends were trimmed by 0 bases and 3 bases, with 4 bases remaining between them. This CDR3 is 13 amino acids long. CDR3 bases: TGCGCCAGCAGCTTGGCAGGCAAAAACATTCAGTACTTC. This codes for CASSLAGKNIQYF.

V gene TRBV11-2 combines with J gene TRBJ1-2; no clear D gene. Trimming took 1 base from V and 6 from J, leaving 9 bases between them. Germline CDR1 reads SGHAT; CDR2 reads FQNNGV. The CDR3 extends over 13 amino acids. CDR3 DNA sequence: TGTGCCAGCAGCTTAGGAGGCATAGATGGCTACACCTTC. Its translation is CASSLGGIDGYTF.

This clone was counted a single time. The chain couples TRBV27 to TRBJ1-2; TRBD1 matches 7 bases. CDR3 length: 13 residues. The V segment lost 5 bases and the J segment 4 bases; nucleotides outside the gene matches: 4. The germline V gene has CDR1 MNHEY and CDR2 SMNVEV (reference sequence). The CDR3 nucleotides are TGTGCCAGCAGTCCAACAGGGGCCTATGGCTACACCTTC. This codes for CASSPTGAYGYTF.

The chain employs TRBV28 and TRBJ1-6; 7 bases line up with TRBD1. The V gene end was trimmed by 7 bases and the J gene end by 6 bases; junction bases not matched to a gene: 15. Per germline, CDR1 MDHEN and CDR2 SYDVKM. The CDR3 is made up of 17 amino acids. DNA for the CDR3: TGTGCCAGCACCCTAGGGGGCTATTCATCTGGTAATTCACCCCTCCACTTT. This gives the protein CASTLGGYSSGNSPLHF.

This chain connects TRBV18 to TRBJ2-1; TRBD1 matches at 7 bases. The CDR3 is made up of 14 amino acids. Trimming at V came to 0 bases and at J to 7 bases, leaving 3 bases not matched to a gene. Per germline, CDR1 KGHSH and CDR2 LQKENI. In DNA form, the CDR3 reads TGTGCCAGCTCACCACCGTCACAGGGGAATGAGCAGTTCTTC. This gives the protein CASSPPSQGNEQFF. The full variable domain, completed using reference TRBV18 and TRBJ2-1, is NAGVMQNPRHLVRRRGQEARLRCSPMKGHSHVYWYRQLPEEGLKFMVYLQKENIIDESGMPKERFSAEFPKEGPSILRIQQVVRGDSAAYFCASSPPSQGNEQFFGPGTRLTVL.

The rearrangement joins TRBV6-5 to TRBJ1-1, with D perhaps matching TRBD1 (6 bases). This CDR3 contains 14 residues. Germline V gene sequence: CDR1 MNHEY, CDR2 SVGAGI. The germline V and J ends were trimmed by 10 bases and 6 bases, with 21 bases remaining between them. CDR3 residues: CATQEVPGHPEAFF. The CDR3 nucleotides read TGTGCCACCCAGGAAGTCCCGGGACACCCTGAAGCTTTCTTT.

This chain uses TRBV12-3 or TRBV12-4 with TRBJ1-2; D uncertain. There are 13 residues in the CDR3. Trimming pared 2 bases from V and 4 bases from J, leaving 8 bases between. The CDR3 protein is CASSLNGVYGYTF. DNA of the CDR3: TGTGCCAGCAGTTTAAACGGGGTCTATGGCTACACCTTC.

J is TRBJ1-3 and V is TRBV9; 8 nucleotides agree with TRBD1. CDR3 length: 15 amino acids. Trimming at V came to 4 bases and at J to 4 bases, leaving 7 bases not matched to a gene. Per germline, CDR1 SGDLS and CDR2 YYNGEE. CDR3 residues: CASSPRQGSGNTIYF. The CDR3 bases are TGTGCCAGCAGCCCCAGACAGGGGTCCGGAAACACCATATATTTT. The full variable domain, its missing parts supplied by reference TRBV9 and TRBJ1-3, is DSGVTQTPKHLITATGQRVTLRCSPRSGDLSVYWYQQSLDQGLQFLIQYYNGEERAKGNILERFSAQQFPDLHSELNLSSLELGDSALYFCASSPRQGSGNTIYFGEGSWLTVV.

This chain connects TRBV3-1 (or the pseudogene TRBV3-2) to TRBJ1-1; 7 bases match TRBD1. Germline V gives CDR1 LGHDT, CDR2 YNNKEL (reference sequence). Trimming cost V 4 bases and J 3 bases; bases outside gene matches: 8. The length of the CDR3 is 15 residues. CDR3 sequence reads: CASSRVPGQHTEAFF. In DNA, the CDR3 is TGTGCCAGCAGCCGAGTTCCGGGACAGCACACTGAAGCTTTCTTT.

The genes are TRBV11-3 and TRBJ1-2; TRBD1 is a possible D gene (5 bases). V lost 8 bases, J lost 4 bases, and 20 bases lay in between. The germline V gene encodes CDR1 SGHNT and CDR2 YENEEA. The length of the CDR3 is 15 residues. The CDR3 here is CASRPGQGEVYGYTF. In DNA, the CDR3 is TGTGCCAGCCGACCCGGTCAGGGCGAGGTCTATGGCTACACCTTC.